This TCR beta chain comes out of a study of CD4 and CD8 cells across lung adenocarcinoma regions. This clonotype appeared a few times. MiXCR was run by TCRdb on the PCR reads, yielding one entry per CDR3 protein. The data hold approximately 19,000 distinct CDR3 sequences, with around 46% observed a single time. CDR1 is MNHEY and CDR2 is SVGAGI in the germline V gene. This CDR3 spans 15 amino acids. The V gene lost 0 bases and the J gene lost 0 bases, with 7 bases spanning the gap. Donors had localized lung adenocarcinoma, a non-small cell lung cancer. The rearrangement links TRBV6-5 to TRBJ2-3; D is undetermined. The specimen was CD8+ T cells from the margin of a lung tumor. The receptor was derived from a male donor with lung adenocarcinoma. The CD4 and CD8 labels of this study may be unreliable. The CDR3 sequence is CASSYSRSSTDTQYF. CDR3 bases: TGTGCCAGCAGTTACTCTCGGTCGAGCACAGATACGCAGTATTTT.